This T cell receptor beta chain was retrieved from a study of blood T cell repertoires in COVID-19. Study-wide context: T cells, B-cell-depleted T cells, or PBMCs supplied cDNA or gDNA.

Data came from immunoSEQ multiplex PCR; TCRdb stores just in-frame clones and leaves some out. The sample contains some 150,000 clones, around 90% of which appear only once. V lost 7 bases and J lost 5; bases outside the gene matches: 8. The length of the CDR3 is 16 residues. CDR1 is LNHDA, CDR2 SQIVND, per germline (reference sequence). The genes are TRBV19 and TRBJ1-4, with 12 bases matching TRBD1. The TCR was taken from a man in his sixties with acute or convalescent COVID-19. Sample: peripheral blood. CDR3 residues: CASNDPGQGANEKLFF. CDR3 coding DNA: TGTGCCAGTAACGACCCGGGACAGGGGGCGAATGAAAAACTGTTTTTT. Filled out from reference TRBV19 and TRBJ1-4, the complete variable domain reads DGGITQSPKYLFRKEGQNVTLSCEQNLNHDAMYWYRQDPGQGLRLIYYSQIVNDFQKGDIAEGYSVSREKKESFPLTVTSAQKNPTAFYLCASNDPGQGANEKLFFGSGTQLSVL.